These 4 T cell receptor beta chains were all obtained from the same sample, sequenced in a study of identical twins (dated by TCRdb to about 2016). Library preparation used 5' RACE. The run used an Illumina HiSeq 2000. The public reads were quality trimmed at Q25 with fastp and then assembled into clones with MiXCR by TCRdb, keeping productive beta chains. Each entry merges the rows of one CDR3 protein and shows their most common DNA and genes. The sample table shows 450,000 or so distinct CDR3 sequences, and about 24% are seen once. Jointly, the top ten make up just under 3% of the sample. These data were also filed under a second study, of T cells expressing NK-cell markers.

Sequenced input: CD4+ T cells sorted from blood. The receptors stem from a woman in her late teens or twenties in good health.

The chain combines TRBV10-1 with TRBJ2-3; unclear D gene. Trimming stripped 3 bases from V and 0 bases from J, with 4 bases between. There are 13 residues in the CDR3. The germline CDR1 and CDR2 sequences are WNHNN and SYGVQD (reference sequence). CDR3 region: CASSEMSTDTQYF. DNA of the CDR3: TGCGCCAGCAGTGAAATGAGCACAGATACGCAGTATTTT.

A few counts support this clonotype. This CDR3 is CASSRAGGGNTEAFF. As DNA, the CDR3 is TGTGCCAGCAGTCGGGCTGGGGGTGGGAACACTGAAGCTTTCTTT. This rearrangement joins TRBV12-3 or TRBV12-4 to TRBJ1-1, with a tentative D call TRBD1 (5 bases). The V gene lost 5 bases and the J gene lost 1 base, with 14 bases spanning the gap. CDR3 size: 15 residues.

The gene calls are TRBV7-9 and TRBJ1-3; D is unclear. In germline, CDR1 is SEHNR, CDR2 FQNEAQ (reference sequence). The CDR3 runs to 15 residues. Trimming cost V 4 bases and J 0 bases, with 10 bases left between them. The CDR3 is CASSSRPSSGNTIYF. CDR3 bases: TGTGCCAGCAGCTCCCGGCCGAGCTCTGGAAACACCATATATTTT. The variable domain in full, with the rest retrieved from reference TRBV7-9 and TRBJ1-3, is DTGVSQNPRHKITKRGQNVTFRCDPISEHNRLYWYRQTLGQGPEFLTYFQNEAQLEKSRLLSDRFSAERPKGSFSTLEIQRTEQGDSAMYLCASSSRPSSGNTIYFGEGSWLTVV.

This rearrangement joins TRBV30 to TRBJ2-3, with 8 positions matching TRBD1. Per the germline V gene, CDR1 is GTSNPN and CDR2 is SVGIG (reference sequence). V trimming: 2 bases; J trimming: 4 bases; junction bases outside the gene matches: 8. The CDR3 totals 15 residues. This CDR3 reads CAWSSPTGVSDTQYF. The CDR3 region has the DNA TGTGCCTGGAGTTCCCCGACAGGGGTGTCAGATACGCAGTATTTT.